A single sample gave rise to the 21 T cell receptor beta chains below, sequenced in a study of beta chain features in type 1 diabetes. The authors reverse transcribed all of the isolated RNA, so sequencing captured expressed TCRB transcripts. Data came from immunoSEQ multiplex PCR; TCRdb stores just in-frame clones and leaves some out. The sample lists roughly 350,000 clones, approximately 11% occurring once. The specimen was naive CD4+ T cells from blood. Receptor source: a woman in her 30s in good health.

This clone was counted only a few times. The chain is built from TRBV20-1 and TRBJ2-1; 8 bases agree with TRBD1. V lost 6 bases and J lost 12; bases outside the gene matches: 7. Germline values: CDR1 DFQATT, CDR2 SNEGSKA (reference sequence). This CDR3 has 11 residues. CDR3 DNA: TGCAGTGCATCTCGACAGGGGATGCAGTTCTTC. It codes for CSASRQGMQFF.

This clone turned up a few times. CDR3 protein: CSVEDILGSGYEQYF. The CDR3 DNA reads as TGCAGCGTTGAAGATATTTTGGGTAGCGGCTACGAGCAGTACTTC. The rearrangement links TRBV29-1 to TRBJ2-7; possibly TRBD2 for D (6 bases). The germline CDR1 and CDR2 sequences are SQVTM and ANQGSEA. The CDR3 has 15 residues. Trimming pared 0 bases from V and 3 bases from J, leaving 15 bases between.

This clone was observed a handful of times. V gene TRBV2 combines with J gene TRBJ1-1, with a possible D match to TRBD1 (5 bases). Germline V gene sequence: CDR1 SNHLY, CDR2 FYNNEI. The CDR3 is 13 residues long. V lost 6 bases, J lost 1 base, and 9 bases lay in between. The CDR3 DNA reads TGTGCCAGCAGGACAGCCTCGAACACTGAAGCTTTCTTT. Amino acid sequence: CASRTASNTEAFF.

There are a few counts of this clone. The V and J genes are TRBV11-2 and TRBJ1-2; D is unclear. CDR1 and CDR2 from the germline V gene are SGHAT and FQNNGV. CDR3 length: 12 residues. V was trimmed by 5 bases and J by 4 bases, leaving 8 bases between them. CDR3 region: CASSLQTYGYTF. The CDR3 bases are TGTGCCAGCAGCCTACAGACCTATGGCTACACCTTC.

The rearrangement links TRBV7-3 to TRBJ2-1; tentatively, D is TRBD1 (6 bases). Per the germline V gene, CDR1 is SGHTA and CDR2 is FQGTGA. Trimming removed 5 bases from V and 5 bases from J, with 13 bases in between. This CDR3 is 14 amino acids long. The CDR3 region is CASSPNRDNNEQFF. The DNA of the CDR3 is TGTGCCAGCAGCCCAAACCGGGACAACAATGAGCAGTTCTTC.

The rearrangement joins TRBV9 to TRBJ2-7; a possible D gene is TRBD2 (6 bases). Germline V lookup: CDR1 SGDLS, CDR2 YYNGEE. Trimming cost V 0 bases and J 6 bases, with 19 bases left between them. The CDR3 contains 16 residues. The CDR3 loop reads CASSVGQSGSFFEQYF. The DNA for the CDR3 is TGTGCCAGCAGCGTAGGACAGAGCGGGTCGTTTTTCGAGCAGTACTTC.

The genes are TRBV27 and TRBJ2-1; 15 nucleotides agree with TRBD2. The length of the CDR3 is 16 residues. V shed 5 bases, J shed 4 bases, and the junction held 3 bases outside the gene matches. Looked up from germline, CDR1 is MNHEY and CDR2 is SMNVEV (reference sequence). CDR3 nucleotide sequence: TGTGCCAGCAGTACCGGGACTAGCGGGAGGTACAATGAGCAGTTCTTC. Its protein is CASSTGTSGRYNEQFF.

This chain links TRBV7-9 with TRBJ1-4, with D possibly TRBD1 on 5 matching bases. CDR1 is SEHNR and CDR2 is FQNEAQ in the germline V gene (reference sequence). This CDR3 has 16 amino acids. Trimming removed 3 bases from V and 2 bases from J, with 13 bases in between. CDR3 bases: TGTGCCAGCAGCTTTAGGGGCCTTGGCACTAATGAAAAACTGTTTTTT. As protein: CASSFRGLGTNEKLFF.

This rearrangement joins TRBV6-4 to TRBJ2-3; D possibly corresponds to TRBD2 (5 bases). The CDR3 totals 14 residues. V was cut by 3 bases and J by 2 bases, with 9 bases left in between. Germline-derived CDR1 and CDR2 are MRHNA and SNTAGT. CDR3 protein: CASSESSATDTQYF. In DNA, the CDR3 is TGTGCCAGCAGTGAGAGTAGCGCCACAGATACGCAGTATTTT.

This clone was seen only a few times. The CDR3 nucleotides read TGTGCCAGCAGTTTCCGGGACAGGTACTACGAGCAGTACTTC. Protein: CASSFRDRYYEQYF. This rearrangement joins TRBV2 to TRBJ2-7; 8 bases fit TRBD1. V was pared by 5 bases and J by 3 bases, with 6 bases of the junction left unmatched. The CDR3 spans 14 residues. Germline CDR1 is SNHLY and CDR2 is FYNNEI.

This clone was detected only a few times. This rearrangement joins TRBV5-1 to TRBJ2-2; D is possibly TRBD1 (6 bases). Germline CDR1 SGHRS, CDR2 YFSETQ. Trimming removed 0 bases at V and 5 bases at J, with 14 bases between. CDR3 size: 16 residues. The CDR3 region is CASSLVPRGDTGELFF. CDR3 nucleotide sequence: TGCGCCAGCAGCTTGGTCCCCAGGGGCGATACCGGGGAGCTGTTTTTT.

The V call is TRBV9, the J call TRBJ2-5; TRBD2 aligns across 8 bases. Trimming removed 0 bases from V and 3 bases from J; junction bases left unmatched: 7. CDR3 length: 16 residues. Germline V gives CDR1 SGDLS, CDR2 YYNGEE. CDR3 DNA: TGTGCCAGCAGCGTAGGCGGACTAGCTCCAAAAGAGACCCAGTACTTC. Protein sequence: CASSVGGLAPKETQYF.

This clone has just a few counts. The CDR3 loop is CASSIRQGPETQYF. DNA of the CDR3: TGTGCCAGCAGCATAAGACAGGGGCCAGAGACCCAGTACTTC. This rearrangement joins TRBV7-9 to TRBJ2-5; TRBD1 agrees at 8 bases. CDR3 length: 14 residues. Trimming cost V 5 bases and J 4 bases; bases outside gene matches: 6. The germline CDR1 and CDR2 sequences are SEHNR and FQNEAQ (reference sequence).

This clone was recorded a few times. The chain recombines TRBV6-5 with TRBJ2-7, with 11 bases aligning to TRBD2. The germline CDR1 and CDR2 sequences are MNHEY and SVGAGI. The V and J ends lost 0 bases and 2 bases, in that order; junction bases with no gene match: 0. CDR3 length: 15 residues. CDR3 sequence (DNA): TGTGCCAGCAGTTACTCACTAGCGGGAGCCTACGAGCAGTACTTC. Translated: CASSYSLAGAYEQYF.

This clone was counted a few times. J is TRBJ1-2 and V is TRBV6-4, with a tentative D call TRBD1 (6 bases). There are 13 residues in the CDR3. Deletions cut 2 bases from V and 8 bases from J, with 12 bases between. Germline assignment: CDR1 MRHNA and CDR2 SNTAGT. Here the CDR3 reads CASSDMTGGGYTF. The CDR3 nucleotides are TGTGCCAGCAGTGACATGACAGGCGGAGGCTACACCTTC.

This clone was seen more than once but under ten times. J is TRBJ1-5 and V is TRBV19, with D maybe TRBD1 (6 bases). V lost 3 bases, J lost 2 bases, and 11 bases lay in between. The CDR3 has 15 residues. The V gene's germline CDR1 is LNHDA and CDR2 SQIVND (reference sequence). CDR3 loop: CASSMAEGGNQPQHF. The CDR3 nucleotides read TGTGCCAGTAGTATGGCTGAGGGGGGCAATCAGCCCCAGCATTTT.

This clone was counted a few times. This sequence joins TRBV15 and TRBJ2-3; 10 bases are a match to TRBD1. This CDR3 has 15 amino acids. CDR1 and CDR2 (germline): LNHNV, YYDKDF (reference sequence). J lost 7 bases, V lost 0 bases, and 4 bases had no gene match. This CDR3 reads CATSRDGTGVYTQYF. The CDR3 nucleotides are TGTGCCACCAGCAGAGACGGGACAGGGGTTTATACGCAGTATTTT.

This clone occurred a few times. The chain combines TRBV9 with TRBJ1-1; no firm D call. Trimming shortened V by 4 bases and J by 1 base, and 11 bases separated the two germline ends. Germline values: CDR1 SGDLS, CDR2 YYNGEE. The CDR3 is 14 residues long. CDR3 sequence (DNA): TGTGCCAGCAGCCGCCTAGGAGAGAACACTGAAGCTTTCTTT. It encodes CASSRLGENTEAFF.

CDR3 loop: CASSLGQGNTGELFF. CDR3 sequence (DNA): TGTGCCAGCAGCTTAGGTCAGGGCAACACCGGGGAGCTGTTTTTT. J is TRBJ2-2 and V is TRBV7-2, with D tentatively TRBD1 (5 bases). CDR1 SGHTA and CDR2 FQGNSA come from the germline V gene. Trimming shortened V by 1 base and J by 2 bases, and 8 bases separated the two germline ends. The CDR3 runs 15 residues.

The rearrangement uses TRBV28 and TRBJ2-7; D uncertain. The V end was cut by 2 bases, the J end by 0 bases, with 8 bases between. This CDR3 contains 14 residues. Germline V gives CDR1 MDHEN, CDR2 SYDVKM. CDR3 coding DNA: TGTGCCAGCAGTTTAGATCCCAGCTCCTACGAGCAGTACTTC. Translation: CASSLDPSSYEQYF.

The chain combines TRBV18 with TRBJ1-2; 7 nucleotides match TRBD1. CDR1 and CDR2 (germline): KGHSH, LQKENI. CDR3 size: 14 residues. The V segment lost 6 bases and the J segment 5 bases; nucleotides outside the gene matches: 9. CDR3 protein: CASSHDRATYGYTF. The CDR3 DNA follows: TGTGCCAGCTCTCATGACAGGGCAACATATGGCTACACCTTC.